This TCR beta chain was sequenced in a study of cytomegalovirus exposure and HLA in healthy donors. Sequencing was performed with immunoSEQ multiplex PCR; in TCRdb, only in-frame clones are kept and a portion is missing. The profile shows 250,000 to 350,000 clones, just over 85% of them singletons. The CDR3 sequence is 16 residues long. J gave up 0 bases and V 3 bases, and 5 bases lay outside the gene matches. Germline V CDR1 and CDR2: SGDLS, YYNGEE. V is TRBV9 and J is TRBJ1-4; TRBD1 agrees at 7 bases. Sequencing was carried out using PBMCs. The source of this sequence is a young woman in good health and CMV-seronegative. CDR3 DNA: TGTGCCAGCAGCGGCGGAGGACAGGCAACTAATGAAAAACTGTTTTTT. Translation gives CASSGGGQATNEKLFF. Filled out from reference TRBV9 and TRBJ1-4, the complete variable domain reads DSGVTQTPKHLITATGQRVTLRCSPRSGDLSVYWYQQSLDQGLQFLIQYYNGEERAKGNILERFSAQQFPDLHSELNLSSLELGDSALYFCASSGGGQATNEKLFFGSGTQLSVL.